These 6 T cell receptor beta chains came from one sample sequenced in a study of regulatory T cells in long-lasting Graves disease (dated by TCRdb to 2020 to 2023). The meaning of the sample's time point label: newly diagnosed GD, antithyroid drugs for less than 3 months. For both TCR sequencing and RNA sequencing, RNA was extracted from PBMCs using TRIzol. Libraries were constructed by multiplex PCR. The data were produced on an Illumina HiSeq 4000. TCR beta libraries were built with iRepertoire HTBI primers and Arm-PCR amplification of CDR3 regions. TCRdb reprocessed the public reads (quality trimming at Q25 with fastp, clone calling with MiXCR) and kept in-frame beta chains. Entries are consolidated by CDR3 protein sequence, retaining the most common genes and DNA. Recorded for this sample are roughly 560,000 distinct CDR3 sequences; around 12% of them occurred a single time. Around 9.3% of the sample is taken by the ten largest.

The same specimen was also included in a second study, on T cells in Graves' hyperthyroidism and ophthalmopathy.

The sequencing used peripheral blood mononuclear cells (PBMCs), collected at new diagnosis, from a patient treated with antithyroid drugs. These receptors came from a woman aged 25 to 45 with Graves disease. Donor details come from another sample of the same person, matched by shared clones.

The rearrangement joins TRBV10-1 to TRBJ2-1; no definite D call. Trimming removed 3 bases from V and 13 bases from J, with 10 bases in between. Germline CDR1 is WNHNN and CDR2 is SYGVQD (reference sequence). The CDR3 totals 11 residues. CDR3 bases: TGCGCCAGCAGTGACGGAGTCACACAGTTCTTC. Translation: CASSDGVTQFF.

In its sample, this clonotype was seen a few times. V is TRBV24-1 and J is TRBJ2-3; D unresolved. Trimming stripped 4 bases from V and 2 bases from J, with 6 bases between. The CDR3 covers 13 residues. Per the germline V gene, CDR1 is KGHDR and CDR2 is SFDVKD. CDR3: CATSEQLTDTQYF. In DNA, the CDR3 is TGTGCCACCAGTGAACAGCTCACAGATACGCAGTATTTT.

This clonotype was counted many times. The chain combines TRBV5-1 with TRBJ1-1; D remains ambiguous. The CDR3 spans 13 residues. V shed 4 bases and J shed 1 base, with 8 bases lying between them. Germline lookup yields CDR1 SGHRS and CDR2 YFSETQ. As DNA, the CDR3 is TGCGCCAGCAGCCCAGAATGGAACACTGAAGCTTTCTTT. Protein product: CASSPEWNTEAFF.

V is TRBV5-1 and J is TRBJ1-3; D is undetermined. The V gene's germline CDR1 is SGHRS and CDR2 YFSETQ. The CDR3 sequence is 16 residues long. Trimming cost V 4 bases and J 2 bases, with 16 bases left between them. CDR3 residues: CASSRSPEIAGNTIYF. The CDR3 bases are TGCGCCAGCAGCCGTAGTCCCGAAATAGCTGGAAACACCATATATTTT.

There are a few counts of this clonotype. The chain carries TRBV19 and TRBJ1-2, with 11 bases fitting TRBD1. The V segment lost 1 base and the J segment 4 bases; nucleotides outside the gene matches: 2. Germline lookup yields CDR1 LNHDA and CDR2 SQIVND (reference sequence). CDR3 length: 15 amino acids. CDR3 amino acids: CASSIGTGGAYGYTF. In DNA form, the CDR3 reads TGTGCCAGTAGTATAGGGACAGGGGGCGCCTATGGCTACACCTTC.

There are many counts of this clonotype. DNA for the CDR3: TGCAGCGGTGCCCACCTAGGAAACACCGGGGAGCTGTTTTTT. It specifies CSGAHLGNTGELFF. The chain has TRBV20-1 and TRBJ2-2, with D uncertain. The germline V gene has CDR1 DFQATT and CDR2 SNEGSKA (reference sequence). The CDR3 totals 14 residues.